This T cell receptor beta chain stems from a study of blood T cell repertoires in COVID-19. Study context: There were acute and convalescent COVID-19 samples, and they came from the United States, Italy and Spain.

Under the authors' procedure: Reference gene primer amplification gave estimated nucleated cell counts. The table came from immunoSEQ multiplex PCR; TCRdb's copy has only in-frame clones and leaves some out. That table is the source of V, J and clone size, and D and trimming were worked out from the DNA. The table records fewer than 200,000 clones, roughly 76% of them present only once. Seattle cases were enrolled at active infection and followed longitudinally. In germline, CDR1 is SNHLY, CDR2 FYNNEI. The CDR3 has 14 amino acids. After removal of 3 bases from V and 1 base from J, the junction contained 1 base not matched to a gene.

The chain couples TRBV2 to TRBJ2-5; 8 bases map to TRBD2. This sequence was found in a woman aged 80 or over with COVID-19, enrolled during active disease. The material sequenced was peripheral blood. CDR3 nucleotide sequence: TGTGCCAGCAGTGAGCGGGGGGCCCAAGAGACCCAGTACTTC. Protein sequence: CASSERGAQETQYF.